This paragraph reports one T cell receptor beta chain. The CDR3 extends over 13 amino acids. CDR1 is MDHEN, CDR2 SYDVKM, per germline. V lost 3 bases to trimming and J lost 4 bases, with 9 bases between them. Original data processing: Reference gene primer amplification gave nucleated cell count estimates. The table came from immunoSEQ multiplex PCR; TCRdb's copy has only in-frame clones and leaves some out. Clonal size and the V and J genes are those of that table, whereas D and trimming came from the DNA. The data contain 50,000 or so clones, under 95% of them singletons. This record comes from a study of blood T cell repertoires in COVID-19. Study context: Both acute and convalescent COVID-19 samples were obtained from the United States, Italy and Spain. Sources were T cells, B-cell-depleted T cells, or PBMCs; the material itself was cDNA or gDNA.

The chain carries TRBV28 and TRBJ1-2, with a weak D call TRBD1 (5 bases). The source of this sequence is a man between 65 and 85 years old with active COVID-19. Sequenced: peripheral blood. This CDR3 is CASSFDSLYGYTF. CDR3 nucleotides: TGTGCCAGCAGTTTCGACAGCCTCTATGGCTACACCTTC.